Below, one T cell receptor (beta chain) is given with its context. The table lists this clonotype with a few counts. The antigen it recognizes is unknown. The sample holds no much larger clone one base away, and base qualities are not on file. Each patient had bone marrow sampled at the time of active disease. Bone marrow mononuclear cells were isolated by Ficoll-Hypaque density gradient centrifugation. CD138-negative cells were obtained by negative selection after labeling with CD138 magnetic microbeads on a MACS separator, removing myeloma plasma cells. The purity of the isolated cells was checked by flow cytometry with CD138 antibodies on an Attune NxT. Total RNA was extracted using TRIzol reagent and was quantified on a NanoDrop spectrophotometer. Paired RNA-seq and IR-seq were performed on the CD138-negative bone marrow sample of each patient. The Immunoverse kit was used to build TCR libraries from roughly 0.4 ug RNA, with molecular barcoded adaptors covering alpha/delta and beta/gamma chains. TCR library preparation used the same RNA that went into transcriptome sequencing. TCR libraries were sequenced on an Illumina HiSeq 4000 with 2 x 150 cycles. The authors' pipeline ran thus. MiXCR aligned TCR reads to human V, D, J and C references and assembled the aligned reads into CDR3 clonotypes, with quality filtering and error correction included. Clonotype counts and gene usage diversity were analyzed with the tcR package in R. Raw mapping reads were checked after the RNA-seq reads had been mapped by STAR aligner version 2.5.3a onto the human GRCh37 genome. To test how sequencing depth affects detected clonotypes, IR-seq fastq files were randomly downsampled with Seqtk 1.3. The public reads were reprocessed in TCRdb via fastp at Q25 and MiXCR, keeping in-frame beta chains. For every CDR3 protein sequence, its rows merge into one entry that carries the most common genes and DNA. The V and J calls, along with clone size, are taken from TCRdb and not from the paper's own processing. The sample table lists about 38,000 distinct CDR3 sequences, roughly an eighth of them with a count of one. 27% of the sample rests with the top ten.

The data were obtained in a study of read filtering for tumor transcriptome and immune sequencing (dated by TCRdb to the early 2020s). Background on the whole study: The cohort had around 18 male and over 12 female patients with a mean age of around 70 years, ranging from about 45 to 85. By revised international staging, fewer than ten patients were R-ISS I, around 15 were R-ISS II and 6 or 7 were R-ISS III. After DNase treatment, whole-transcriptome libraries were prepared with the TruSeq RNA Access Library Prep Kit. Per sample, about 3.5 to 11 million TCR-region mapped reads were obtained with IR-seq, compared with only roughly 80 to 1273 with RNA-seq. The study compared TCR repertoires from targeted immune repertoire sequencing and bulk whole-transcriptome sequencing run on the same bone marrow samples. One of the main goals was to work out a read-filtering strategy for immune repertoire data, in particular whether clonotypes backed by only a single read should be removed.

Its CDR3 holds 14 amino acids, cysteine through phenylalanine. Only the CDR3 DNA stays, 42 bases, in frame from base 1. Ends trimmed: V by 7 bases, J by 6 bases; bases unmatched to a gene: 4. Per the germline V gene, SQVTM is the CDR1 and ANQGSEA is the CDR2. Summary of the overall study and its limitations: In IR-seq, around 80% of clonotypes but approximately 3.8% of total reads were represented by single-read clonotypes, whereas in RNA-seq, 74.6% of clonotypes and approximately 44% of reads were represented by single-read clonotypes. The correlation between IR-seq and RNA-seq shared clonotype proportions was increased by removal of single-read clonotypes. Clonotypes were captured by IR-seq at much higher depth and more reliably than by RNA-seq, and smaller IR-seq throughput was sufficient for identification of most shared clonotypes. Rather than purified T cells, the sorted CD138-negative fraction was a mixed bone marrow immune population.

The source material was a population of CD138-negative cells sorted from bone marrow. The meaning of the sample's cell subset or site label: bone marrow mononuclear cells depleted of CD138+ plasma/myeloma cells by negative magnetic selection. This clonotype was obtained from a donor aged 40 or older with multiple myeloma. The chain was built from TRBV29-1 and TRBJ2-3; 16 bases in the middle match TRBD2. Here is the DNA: TGCAGCGCCGGGACTAGCGGGAGGGCGGATACGCAGTATTTT. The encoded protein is CSAGTSGRADTQYF.